This TCR beta chain was retrieved from a study of T cell responses to AZD1222 COVID-19 vaccine. Produced via immunoSEQ multiplex PCR; TCRdb's table is partial and in-frame only. There are around 150,000 clones in the sample; 75% to 95% occur only once, and more than 3% lies in the top ten. The V segment lost 4 bases and the J segment 2 bases; nucleotides outside the gene matches: 7. Germline V lookup: CDR1 MGHRA, CDR2 YSYEKL. The CDR3 runs 15 residues. The source is an adult who received the AZD1222 COVID-19 vaccine. The starting material was peripheral blood, obtained 28 days after the second AZD1222 dose. The chain joins TRBV4-1 to TRBJ2-7, with 8 bases matching TRBD1. The CDR3 loop reads CASSLTQGGTYEQYF. Here the CDR3 DNA reads TGCGCCAGCAGCCTAACACAGGGGGGAACCTACGAGCAGTACTTC.